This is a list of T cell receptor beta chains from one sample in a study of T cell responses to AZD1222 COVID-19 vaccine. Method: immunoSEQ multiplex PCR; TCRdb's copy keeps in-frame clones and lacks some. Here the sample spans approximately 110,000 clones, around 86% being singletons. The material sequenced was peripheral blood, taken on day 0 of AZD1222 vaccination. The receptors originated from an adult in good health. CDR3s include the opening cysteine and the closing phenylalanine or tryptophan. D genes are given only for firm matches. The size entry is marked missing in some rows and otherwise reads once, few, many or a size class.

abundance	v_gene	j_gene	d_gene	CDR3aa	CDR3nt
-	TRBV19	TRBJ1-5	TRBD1	CASKKEGQGIYQPQHF	TGTGCCAGTAAAAAGGAGGGACAGGGGATTTACCAGCCCCAGCATTTT
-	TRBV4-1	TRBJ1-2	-	CASSQPGTRYGYTF	TGCGCCAGCAGCCAACCCGGGACAAGGTATGGCTACACCTTC
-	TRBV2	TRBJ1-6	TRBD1	CASSEPRGPSRLHF	TGTGCCAGCAGCGAGCCCAGGGGGCCTTCGCGCCTCCACTTT
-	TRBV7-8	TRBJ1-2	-	CASTSGGSWGYGYTF	TGTGCCAGCACCTCTGGGGGCAGTTGGGGCTATGGCTACACCTTC
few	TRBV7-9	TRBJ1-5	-	CASTGGSNQPQHF	TGTGCCAGCACCGGGGGGAGCAATCAGCCCCAGCATTTT
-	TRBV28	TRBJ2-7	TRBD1	CATTGGREQYF	TGTGCCACCACAGGGGGGAGAGAGCAGTACTTC
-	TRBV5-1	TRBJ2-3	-	CASSYTDTQYF	TGCGCCAGCAGCTACACAGATACGCAGTATTTT
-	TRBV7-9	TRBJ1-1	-	CASGRASPEAFF	TGTGCCAGCGGCAGGGCGTCTCCTGAAGCTTTCTTT
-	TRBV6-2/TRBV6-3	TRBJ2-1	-	CASSYSGPTGVYNEQFF	TGTGCCAGCAGTTACTCTGGCCCTACCGGGGTCTACAATGAGCAGTTCTTC
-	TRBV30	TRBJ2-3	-	CAWSGNGTDTQYF	TGTGCCTGGAGTGGGAACGGCACAGATACGCAGTATTTT
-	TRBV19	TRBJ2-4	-	CASSIAEQGRAKNIQYF	TGTGCCAGTAGTATAGCCGAACAGGGGAGGGCCAAAAACATTCAGTACTTC
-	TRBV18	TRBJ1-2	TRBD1	CASSPQGTANYGYTF	TGTGCCAGCTCACCACAGGGGACAGCGAACTATGGCTACACCTTC
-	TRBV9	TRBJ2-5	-	CASSADYQGTQYF	TGTGCCAGCAGCGCGGACTATCAAGGGACCCAGTACTTC
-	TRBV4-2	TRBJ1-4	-	CASSQDWRSNEKLFF	TGTGCCAGCAGCCAAGATTGGCGGTCTAATGAAAAACTGTTTTTT
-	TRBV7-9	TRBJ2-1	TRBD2	CASSGTSGGAGYNEQFF	TGTGCCAGCAGCGGGACTAGCGGGGGGGCCGGTTACAATGAGCAGTTCTTC
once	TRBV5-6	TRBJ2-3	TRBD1	CASSFTGGLGTDTQYF	TGTGCCAGCAGCTTCACAGGGGGATTAGGCACAGATACGCAGTATTTT
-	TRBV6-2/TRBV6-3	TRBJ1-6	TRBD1	CASSYMDRVSPLHF	TGTGCCAGCAGTTATATGGACAGGGTTTCACCCCTCCACTTT
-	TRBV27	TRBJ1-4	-	CASSPVKGTNEKLFF	TGTGCCAGCAGTCCCGTAAAGGGTACTAATGAAAAACTGTTTTTT
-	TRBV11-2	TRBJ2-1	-	CASSSDPTGRDEQFF	TGTGCCAGCAGCTCAGATCCTACCGGGAGAGATGAGCAGTTCTTC
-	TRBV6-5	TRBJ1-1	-	CASSYSRGDERAFF	TGTGCCAGCAGTTACTCCAGGGGCGATGAAAGAGCTTTCTTT
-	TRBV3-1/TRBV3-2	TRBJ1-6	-	CASSQDSGGGNSPLHF	TGTGCCAGCAGCCAAGACTCCGGGGGAGGTAATTCACCCCTCCACTTT
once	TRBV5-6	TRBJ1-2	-	CASSSGGDYGYTF	TGTGCCAGCAGTTCGGGGGGTGACTATGGCTACACCTTC